A single T cell receptor beta chain is shown here with its context. Its specificity is unknown. Compared with germline, one end of the junction differs, possibly owing to a read error. The data were obtained in a study of blood T cells in healthy people across ages. Study outcomes and limitations: Roughly linearly, TCR beta diversity per million T cells fell as age increased.

For the second PCR, which ran for about 6 to 11 cycles, a sample-barcoded 5' primer and a J-beta primer mix were used. TCRdb processed the 5' RACE reads anew with MiXCR; each CDR3 protein has one entry. The table records about 680,000 distinct CDR3 sequences, 45% to 50% of them present only once. Material for sequencing was blood. The receptor was derived from a woman aged 55 to 70 in good health.

CDR3 sequence (DNA): TGTGCCAGCAGCCCAAGACTAGCGGGACACAATGGGCAGTTCTTC. This sequence encodes CASSPRLAGHNGQFF. The rearrangement joins TRBV7-3 to TRBJ2-1; 11 bases fit TRBD2. The CDR3 has 15 amino acids. CDR1 is SGHTA and CDR2 is FQGTGA in the germline V gene.